A single sample gave rise to the 27 T cell receptor beta chains below, sequenced in a study of shared clonotypes between healthy human individuals. Sequencing was performed with immunoSEQ multiplex PCR; in TCRdb, only in-frame clones are kept and a portion is missing. The table records roughly 2.5 million clones, 90% to 95% of them present only once. The sample consisted of naive CD4+ T cells sorted from blood. The subset: CD45RA+ positively selected. These receptors originate from a young man in good health.

The gene calls are TRBV10-2 and TRBJ1-5, with TRBD1 as a possible D gene (5 bases). Between the trimmed V and J ends, which lost 7 bases and 4 bases, there was a span of 11 bases. Germline CDR1 and CDR2: WSHSY and SAAADI. The CDR3 is 13 residues long. CDR3 sequence: CASTRDWNQPQHF. CDR3 DNA: TGCGCCAGCACCAGGGACTGGAATCAGCCCCAGCATTTT.

This clone is a singleton in its sample. This chain joins TRBV5-4 and TRBJ2-5; D is uncertain. Trimming cost V 4 bases and J 2 bases, with 12 bases left between them. Per germline, CDR1 SGHNT and CDR2 YYREEE (reference sequence). The CDR3 runs 14 residues. The CDR3: CASSPTTIQETQYF. CDR3 in DNA: TGTGCCAGCAGCCCAACGACCATTCAAGAGACCCAGTACTTC.

The chain carries TRBV18 and TRBJ1-4; D possibly corresponds to TRBD1 (5 bases). Trimming took off 3 bases at V and 11 bases at J, with 13 bases between the two ends. The CDR3 length is 13 residues. CDR1 is KGHSH and CDR2 is LQKENI in the germline V gene. Here the CDR3 reads CASSPGPHGKLFF. The DNA for the CDR3 is TGTGCCAGCTCACCGGGACCTCATGGGAAACTGTTTTTT.

This clone was observed a handful of times. This chain uses TRBV2 with TRBJ1-1, with D unclear. V shed 4 bases and J shed 1 base, with 10 bases lying between them. This CDR3 comprises 14 residues. CDR1 and CDR2 (germline): SNHLY, FYNNEI. CDR3 DNA: TGTGCCAGCAGTGGGGCTGGACGGAACACTGAAGCTTTCTTT. Translation: CASSGAGRNTEAFF.

The chain employs TRBV7-9 and TRBJ2-5, with TRBD1 identical over 10 bases. The germline V gene encodes CDR1 SEHNR and CDR2 FQNEAQ (reference sequence). There are 15 residues in the CDR3. Trimming took 5 bases from V and 4 from J; bases not matched to a gene: 7. The CDR3 DNA sequence: TGTGCCAGCAGCGCCGGACAGGGGGGTAGAGAGACCCAGTACTTC. Its translation: CASSAGQGGRETQYF.

V gene TRBV5-1 combines with J gene TRBJ2-5; D is perhaps TRBD1 (6 bases). The CDR3 extends over 17 amino acids. Trimming took off 0 bases at V and 5 bases at J, with 20 bases between the two ends. The germline CDR1 and CDR2 sequences are SGHRS and YFSETQ. This chain's CDR3 is CASSLDDWSGVGETQYF. CDR3 sequence (DNA): TGCGCCAGCAGCTTGGATGATTGGTCAGGGGTAGGGGAGACCCAGTACTTC.

The rearrangement uses TRBV7-2 and TRBJ2-5; tentative D call: TRBD1 (6 bases). The V gene lost 5 bases and the J gene lost 3 bases, with 7 bases spanning the gap. Germline CDR1 SGHTA, CDR2 FQGNSA. The CDR3 contains 12 residues. In DNA form, the CDR3 reads TGTGCCAGCAGCCCAGGGGAAGAGACCCAGTACTTC. Amino acids: CASSPGEETQYF. Drawing the rest from reference TRBV7-2 and TRBJ2-5, the complete variable domain is GAGVSQSPSNKVTEKGKDVELRCDPISGHTALYWYRQSLGQGLEFLIYFQGNSAPDKSGLPSDRFSAERTGGSVSTLTIQRTQQEDSAVYLCASSPGEETQYFGPGTRLLVL.

The V call is TRBV7-2, the J call TRBJ2-5; D uncertain. The CDR3 consists of 13 residues. Germline CDR1 reads SGHTA; CDR2 reads FQGNSA. The V and J ends lost 3 bases and 1 base respectively, with 6 bases between them. DNA for the CDR3: TGTGCCAGCAGCTTCGAAAGCCAAGAGACCCAGTACTTC. Translated, it gives CASSFESQETQYF. Full variable domain (remainder filled in from reference TRBV7-2 and TRBJ2-5): GAGVSQSPSNKVTEKGKDVELRCDPISGHTALYWYRQSLGQGLEFLIYFQGNSAPDKSGLPSDRFSAERTGGSVSTLTIQRTQQEDSAVYLCASSFESQETQYFGPGTRLLVL.

V usage is TRBV28 and J usage is TRBJ1-6; D is ambiguous. CDR1 and CDR2 from the germline V gene are MDHEN and SYDVKM. The length of the CDR3 is 15 residues. V dropped 0 bases and J dropped 0 bases, with 3 bases sitting between them. Written as DNA, the CDR3 is TGTGCCAGCAGTTTATGGAGCTCCTATAATTCACCCCTCCACTTT. Translation gives CASSLWSSYNSPLHF.

The chain carries TRBV7-9 and TRBJ2-1; a possible D gene is TRBD1 (5 bases). Trimming left V 5 bases short and J 4 bases short, with 18 bases between. The CDR3 spans 16 residues. Germline CDR1 SEHNR, CDR2 FQNEAQ (reference sequence). As DNA, the CDR3 is TGTGCCAGCAGCACAGATCATGGGGCTAATTACAATGAGCAGTTCTTC. The encoded protein is CASSTDHGANYNEQFF. Looking up the rest from reference TRBV7-9 and TRBJ2-1 gives the full variable domain: DTGVSQNPRHKITKRGQNVTFRCDPISEHNRLYWYRQTLGQGPEFLTYFQNEAQLEKSRLLSDRFSAERPKGSFSTLEIQRTEQGDSAMYLCASSTDHGANYNEQFFGPGTRLTVL.

This chain uses TRBV7-2 with TRBJ1-5, with 11 bases aligning to TRBD1. This CDR3 spans 13 amino acids. Germline lookup yields CDR1 SGHTA and CDR2 FQGNSA. The V and J ends lost 5 bases and 12 bases, in that order; junction bases with no gene match: 6. The CDR3 DNA follows: TGTGCCAGCAGCCCTCGGACAGGGGGCGACCAGCATTTT. Protein sequence: CASSPRTGGDQHF.

This clone was picked up one time. The rearrangement joins TRBV19 to TRBJ2-3, with D uncertain. CDR1 and CDR2 (germline): LNHDA, SQIVND (reference sequence). This CDR3 is 13 amino acids long. Trimming took 7 bases from V and 1 from J, leaving 9 bases between them. CDR3 sequence (DNA): TGTGCCAGTACAGTTGGTGGCACAGATACGCAGTATTTT. It encodes CASTVGGTDTQYF.

J is TRBJ1-1 and V is TRBV7-9, with D possibly being TRBD1 (5 bases). There are 14 residues in the CDR3. Germline V gives CDR1 SEHNR, CDR2 FQNEAQ (reference sequence). V was shortened by 1 base and J by 4 bases, with 10 bases between the two germline ends. Here the CDR3 reads CASSLVAGITEAFF. The CDR3 nucleotides are TGTGCCAGCAGCTTAGTGGCAGGGATCACTGAAGCTTTCTTT.

CDR3 sequence: CASNRGEIAFF. DNA of the CDR3: TGTGCCAGCAATCGGGGGGAGATTGCTTTCTTT. This chain connects TRBV6-5 to TRBJ1-1; TRBD1 is a possible D gene (5 bases). CDR1 and CDR2 from the germline V gene are MNHEY and SVGAGI. Trimming removed 7 bases from V and 11 bases from J, with 14 bases in between. The CDR3 loop spans 11 amino acids.

In the case of this clone: Other DNA sequences in this specimen translate into the identical CDR3. The chain links TRBV7-2 to TRBJ2-3; maybe TRBD2 (5 bases). The germline CDR1 and CDR2 sequences are SGHTA and FQGNSA. The V end was cut by 3 bases, the J end by 4 bases, with 8 bases between. This CDR3 region has 13 residues. CDR3 region: CASSLGAADTQYF. The CDR3 DNA sequence: TGTGCCAGCAGCTTGGGAGCGGCAGATACGCAGTATTTT.

The chain combines TRBV27 with TRBJ1-5; D remains ambiguous. Germline CDR1 is MNHEY and CDR2 is SMNVEV (reference sequence). The CDR3 has 13 residues. The V and J ends lost 3 bases and 8 bases respectively, with 11 bases between them. DNA of the CDR3: TGTGCCAGCAGTTTTGGGTATACGGAGCCCCAGCATTTT. Translating it yields CASSFGYTEPQHF.

This clone was detected only a few times. The chain uses TRBV5-1 and TRBJ1-2; no reliable D call. CDR3 length: 14 residues. The germline V gene encodes CDR1 SGHRS and CDR2 YFSETQ. Trimming removed 4 bases from V and 8 bases from J, with 18 bases in between. This chain's CDR3 is CASSPGIVAMGYTF. Here the CDR3 DNA reads TGCGCCAGCAGCCCCGGGATCGTTGCTATGGGCTACACCTTC.

This chain joins TRBV7-6 and TRBJ2-1; D possibly corresponds to TRBD2 (5 bases). The CDR3 runs 12 residues. Trimming removed 5 bases at V and 9 bases at J, with 11 bases between. Germline assignment: CDR1 SGHVS and CDR2 FNYEAQ. CDR3 sequence reads: CASSQVASEQFF. As DNA, the CDR3 is TGTGCCAGCAGCCAAGTAGCGAGTGAGCAGTTCTTC.

This clone was counted once. This chain uses TRBV2 with TRBJ1-1, with D tentatively TRBD1 (6 bases). The germline V gene encodes CDR1 SNHLY and CDR2 FYNNEI. The CDR3 spans 14 residues. Trimming shortened V by 5 bases and J by 5 bases, and 15 bases separated the two germline ends. The CDR3 loop reads CASSSLGGATEAFF. The CDR3 region has the DNA TGTGCCAGCAGTTCCTTGGGGGGGGCTACTGAAGCTTTCTTT.

About this clone itself: Other DNA sequences in this sample translate to the same CDR3. The J gene is TRBJ2-7, the V gene TRBV5-1, with D tentatively TRBD1 (6 bases). Trimming removed 4 bases at V and 4 bases at J, with 9 bases between. The CDR3 totals 12 residues. Germline V gives CDR1 SGHRS, CDR2 YFSETQ. This chain's CDR3 is CASSLQGYEQYF. The CDR3 region has the DNA TGCGCCAGCAGCCTACAGGGTTACGAGCAGTACTTC.

V and J are TRBV10-2 and TRBJ1-5; D gene unclear. Trimming took off 0 bases at V and 4 bases at J, with 7 bases between the two ends. Germline V gene sequence: CDR1 WSHSY, CDR2 SAAADI. The CDR3 is 14 amino acids. CDR3 region: CASSESSRNQPQHF. Here the CDR3 DNA reads TGCGCCAGCAGTGAGTCGTCGAGAAATCAGCCCCAGCATTTT.

The gene calls are TRBV2 and TRBJ2-4; a possible D gene is TRBD2 (6 bases). Germline V gene lookup returns CDR1 SNHLY and CDR2 FYNNEI. The CDR3 is 16 residues long. V was trimmed by 5 bases and J by 0 bases, leaving 14 bases between them. CDR3 DNA: TGTGCCAGCAGTCCCAACTCGGGGGTAGCCAAAAACATTCAGTACTTC. Protein product: CASSPNSGVAKNIQYF.

The rearrangement joins TRBV27 to TRBJ1-2; no clear D gene. The germline V gene encodes CDR1 MNHEY and CDR2 SMNVEV (reference sequence). This CDR3 is built from 13 residues. V dropped 6 bases and J dropped 7 bases, with 15 bases sitting between them. The CDR3 DNA is TGTGCCAGCAGCCCTAGACAAGCAAGTGGCTACACCTTC. It is translated as CASSPRQASGYTF.

This clone was recorded once. The chain uses TRBV9 and TRBJ2-4; D gene uncertain. The V gene's germline CDR1 is SGDLS and CDR2 YYNGEE. Trimming pared 0 bases from V and 9 bases from J, leaving 10 bases between. This CDR3 has 13 amino acids. The DNA of the CDR3 is TGTGCCAGCAGCGTAGCTTCGGGCGGCATTCAGTACTTC. It encodes CASSVASGGIQYF.

This clone occurred once. This chain joins TRBV30 and TRBJ2-7; D may be TRBD2 (5 bases). Germline CDR1 reads GTSNPN; CDR2 reads SVGIG (reference sequence). V was trimmed by 4 bases and J by 4 bases, leaving 11 bases between them. This CDR3 region has 12 residues. The CDR3 here is CAWKSSGYEQYF. The CDR3 DNA is TGTGCCTGGAAAAGCTCGGGGTACGAGCAGTACTTC.

The count of this clone is one. The rearrangement uses TRBV13 and TRBJ1-2, with 7 bases fitting TRBD1. The CDR3 covers 13 residues. V shed 3 bases, J shed 3 bases, and the junction held 1 base outside the gene matches. CDR1 and CDR2 (germline): PRHDT, FYEKMQ (reference sequence). The chain's CDR3 is CASSFTGDYGYTF. The DNA for the CDR3 is TGTGCCAGCAGCTTCACAGGGGACTATGGCTACACCTTC. Complete variable domain (other parts from reference TRBV13 and TRBJ1-2): AAGVIQSPRHLIKEKRETATLKCYPIPRHDTVYWYQQGPGQDPQFLISFYEKMQSDKGSIPDRFSAQQFSDYHSELNMSSLELGDSALYFCASSFTGDYGYTFGSGTRLTVV.

The rearrangement links TRBV11-2 to TRBJ1-4, with TRBD1 matching 7 bases. With V trimmed by 3 bases and J by 2 bases, 6 bases remained unmatched. CDR1 and CDR2 from the germline V gene are SGHAT and FQNNGV. The CDR3 totals 16 residues. The DNA of the CDR3 is TGTGCCAGCAGCTTCAGCAGGGGGTCCACTAATGAAAAACTGTTTTTT. This codes for CASSFSRGSTNEKLFF.